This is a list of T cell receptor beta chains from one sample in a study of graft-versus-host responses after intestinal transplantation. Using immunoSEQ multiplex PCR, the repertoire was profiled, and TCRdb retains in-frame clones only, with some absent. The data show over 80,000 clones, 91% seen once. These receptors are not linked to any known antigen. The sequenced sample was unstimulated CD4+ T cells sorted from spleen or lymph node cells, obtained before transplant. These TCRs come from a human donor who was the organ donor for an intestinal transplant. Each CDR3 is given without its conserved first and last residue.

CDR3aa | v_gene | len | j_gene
SVATGDEAF | TRBV29-1 | 9 | TRBJ1-1
ASRTNRGTGNTIY | TRBV6-5 | 13 | TRBJ1-3
ASSVSQENTIY | TRBV6-6 | 11 | TRBJ1-3
ASSMGRGSNQPQH | TRBV19 | 13 | TRBJ1-5
ASSGGGATDTQY | TRBV6-1 | 12 | TRBJ2-3
ASSTGTGGLAWY | TRBV6-6 | 12 | TRBJ2-7
ASTYWTSYEQY | TRBV11-2 | 11 | TRBJ2-7
ASSSTGRHSNQPQH | TRBV7-9 | 14 | TRBJ1-5
ASSIGGGQY | TRBV5-1 | 9 | TRBJ2-3
ASRRDRVAGNTIY | TRBV19 | 13 | TRBJ1-3
SVVGGQGGETQY | TRBV29-1 | 12 | TRBJ2-5
ASSEDRTYEQY | TRBV2 | 11 | TRBJ2-7
ASSPTDSVEQY | TRBV6-6 | 11 | TRBJ2-7
ASSFVPDRGTEAF | TRBV7-9 | 13 | TRBJ1-1
ASSLTAGASGELF | TRBV7-2 | 13 | TRBJ2-2
ASSLTTGRANEQF | TRBV7-9 | 13 | TRBJ2-1
ASSHVSSARANTGELF | TRBV4-1 | 16 | TRBJ2-2
ASSISGTGYEQY | TRBV9 | 12 | TRBJ2-7
SVGTVDQPQH | TRBV29-1 | 10 | TRBJ1-5
ASSLVAGNTEAF | TRBV7-2 | 12 | TRBJ1-1
ASNRLAGGLADTQY | TRBV6-6 | 14 | TRBJ2-3
ASSLQGYEQY | TRBV11-2 | 10 | TRBJ2-7
ASRPDRGNEQF | TRBV2 | 11 | TRBJ2-1
ASSRDYLRVDEQF | TRBV4-2 | 13 | TRBJ2-1
ASNPQAGGSYEQY | TRBV28 | 13 | TRBJ2-7